Listed below are T cell receptor beta chains from one sample, sequenced in a study of T cells expressing NK-cell markers. Reprocessing the 5' RACE reads, TCRdb reports a single entry for every CDR3 protein and omits DNA. This table holds about 550,000 distinct CDR3 sequences. The source material was blood T cells: a sorted CD56 or NKG2C T cell subset, CD4+ or CD8+ T cells, or bulk PBMC T cells (not recorded which). Every receptor here comes from a man younger than 35 in good health. The CDR3 runs from the conserved cysteine through the conserved F or W.

V: TRBV20-1
J: TRBJ2-3
CDR3: CSARDSRGSGRADTQYF

V: TRBV19
J: TRBJ2-2
CDR3: CASSAPQGIHTGELFF

V: TRBV10-3
J: TRBJ2-5
CDR3: CATQGARETQYF

V: TRBV5-1
J: TRBJ2-1
CDR3: CASSSGRSIYNEQFF

V: TRBV25-1
J: TRBJ2-2
CDR3: CASSEEGTGELFF

V: TRBV5-6
J: TRBJ2-1
CDR3: CASSTSGRGSYNEQFF

V: TRBV14
J: TRBJ2-1
CDR3: CASSPGRAQFF

V: TRBV12-3/TRBV12-4
J: TRBJ1-2
CDR3: CASSSKRWTGYTF

V: TRBV20-1
J: TRBJ2-3
CDR3: CSFLADTDTQYF

V: TRBV20-1
J: TRBJ2-3
CDR3: CSARTSGTVTDTQYF

V: TRBV9
J: TRBJ2-2
CDR3: CASSLWTRGDTGELFF

V: TRBV25-1
J: TRBJ2-3
CDR3: CASSAGTSTSTDTQYF

V: TRBV4-2
J: TRBJ2-5
CDR3: CASSPGGGRGGPTTGETQYF

V: TRBV28
J: TRBJ2-5
CDR3: CASSGGQTQYF

V: TRBV20-1
J: TRBJ1-3
CDR3: CSARRAGAGGNTIYF

V: TRBV20-1
J: TRBJ2-1
CDR3: CSAPIRGSYNEQFF

V: TRBV5-5
J: TRBJ2-5
CDR3: CASSKTDRGFEETQYF

V: TRBV14
J: TRBJ1-1
CDR3: CASSQVARTEAFF

V: TRBV4-2
J: TRBJ2-1
CDR3: CASSQDSMSSYNEQFF

V: TRBV7-8
J: TRBJ2-3
CDR3: CASSKDPSPTDTQYF

V: TRBV12-3/TRBV12-4
J: TRBJ1-3
CDR3: CASSLMAGKGGNTIYF

V: TRBV5-1
J: TRBJ2-3
CDR3: CASSSLSRTDTQYF

V: TRBV30
J: TRBJ2-1
CDR3: CALRPLSGSSGEQFF

V: TRBV12-3/TRBV12-4
J: TRBJ1-5
CDR3: CASATAGTPQHF

V: TRBV9
J: TRBJ2-6
CDR3: CASSVLGLAGPGSGANVLTF

V: TRBV2
J: TRBJ2-5
CDR3: CASRNRGPDYQETQYF

V: TRBV12-3/TRBV12-4
J: TRBJ2-5
CDR3: CASRKTTGGQYF

V: TRBV6-5
J: TRBJ1-2
CDR3: CASSLVGGLYGYTF

V: TRBV7-2
J: TRBJ2-1
CDR3: CASSLLSRVQEPAGGFRNEQFF

V: TRBV10-3
J: TRBJ2-3
CDR3: CAISASRGRAASTDTQYF

V: TRBV20-1
J: TRBJ2-5
CDR3: CSARPGTGTETQYF

V: TRBV20-1
J: TRBJ2-2
CDR3: CSARTVSNTGELFF

V: TRBV7-2
J: TRBJ2-5
CDR3: CASSWYDRQETQYF

V: TRBV6-2/TRBV6-3
J: TRBJ2-7
CDR3: CASPGTARSQNYEQYF

V: TRBV29-1
J: TRBJ1-4
CDR3: CSVEDQSEKLFF